Listed below are T cell receptor beta chains from one sample, sequenced in a study of shared clonotypes between healthy human individuals. Profiled with immunoSEQ multiplex PCR; TCRdb holds only in-frame clones, not every one. The profile shows 520,000 or so clones, 79% of them singletons. Specimen: PBMCs. The receptors were gathered from a woman in her thirties or forties in good health. Some clones in this sample may be carry-over from other donors' samples. Both conserved end residues are part of each CDR3. A D gene is named only where the DNA matches it firmly. Some rows mark clone size as missing; the rest say once, few, many or name a class of expanded clone.

j_call: TRBJ1-2
v_call: TRBV6-6
d_call: TRBD1
clone_size: .
cdr3_aa: CASRGVGDRGNYGYTF
cdr3_nt: TGTGCCAGCAGGGGAGTTGGGGACAGGGGGAACTATGGCTACACCTTC

j_call: TRBJ2-3
v_call: TRBV7-8
d_call: TRBD2
clone_size: .
cdr3_aa: CASSPSGSTDTQYF
cdr3_nt: TGTGCCAGCAGCCCTAGCGGGAGTACAGATACGCAGTATTTT

j_call: TRBJ2-5
v_call: TRBV5-4
d_call: .
clone_size: .
cdr3_aa: CASSLGTTIQETQYF
cdr3_nt: TGTGCCAGCAGCTTGGGGACGACGATTCAAGAGACCCAGTACTTC

j_call: TRBJ1-2
v_call: TRBV10-3
d_call: .
clone_size: .
cdr3_aa: CAIRGGLAESYGYTF
cdr3_nt: TGTGCCATCAGGGGAGGGCTCGCAGAGAGCTATGGCTACACCTTC

j_call: TRBJ2-7
v_call: TRBV2
d_call: TRBD1
clone_size: .
cdr3_aa: CASSEALGSGQGRYEQYF
cdr3_nt: TGTGCCAGCAGTGAAGCGCTGGGGTCCGGACAGGGTCGGTACGAGCAGTACTTC

j_call: TRBJ2-2
v_call: TRBV28
d_call: .
clone_size: .
cdr3_aa: CASSLGQTTGELFF
cdr3_nt: TGTGCCAGCAGTCTAGGACAGACAACCGGGGAGCTGTTTTTT

j_call: TRBJ1-5
v_call: TRBV28
d_call: .
clone_size: once
cdr3_aa: CASRSGTTLYQPQHF
cdr3_nt: TGTGCCAGCAGGTCCGGGACAACTCTTTATCAGCCCCAGCATTTT

j_call: TRBJ2-1
v_call: TRBV29-1
d_call: .
clone_size: .
cdr3_aa: CSVDWGYEQFF
cdr3_nt: TGCAGCGTTGATTGGGGCTATGAGCAGTTCTTC

j_call: TRBJ2-2
v_call: TRBV7-8
d_call: TRBD2
clone_size: once
cdr3_aa: CASSLGPGGVSGELFF
cdr3_nt: TGTGCCAGCAGCTTAGGTCCCGGGGGGGTATCCGGGGAGCTGTTTTTT

j_call: TRBJ2-1
v_call: TRBV10-2
d_call: .
clone_size: .
cdr3_aa: CASRSGFSYNEQFF
cdr3_nt: TGCGCCAGCAGGAGTGGGTTCTCCTACAATGAGCAGTTCTTC

j_call: TRBJ2-7
v_call: TRBV19
d_call: TRBD2
clone_size: once
cdr3_aa: CASSKDSGGEQYF
cdr3_nt: TGTGCCAGTAGTAAAGACTCGGGAGGCGAGCAGTACTTC

j_call: TRBJ2-2
v_call: TRBV29-1
d_call: TRBD2
clone_size: .
cdr3_aa: CSAVAGGNFGGELFF
cdr3_nt: TGCAGCGCCGTAGCGGGAGGGAATTTCGGCGGGGAGCTGTTTTTT

j_call: TRBJ2-7
v_call: TRBV5-4
d_call: .
clone_size: .
cdr3_aa: CASSLRPGYEQYF
cdr3_nt: TGTGCCAGCAGCTTACGGCCAGGCTACGAGCAGTACTTC

j_call: TRBJ2-1
v_call: TRBV7-3
d_call: TRBD2
clone_size: .
cdr3_aa: CASSLGLADNEQFF
cdr3_nt: TGTGCCAGCAGCTTGGGACTAGCGGACAATGAGCAGTTCTTC

j_call: TRBJ2-7
v_call: TRBV28
d_call: TRBD1
clone_size: .
cdr3_aa: CASTPRRDRGLDEQYF
cdr3_nt: TGTGCCAGCACCCCCCGGAGGGACAGGGGGTTGGACGAGCAGTACTTC

j_call: TRBJ2-7
v_call: TRBV12-1
d_call: .
clone_size: .
cdr3_aa: CASSQLPLAGEVYEQYF
cdr3_nt: TGTGCCAGCAGCCAACTCCCACTAGCGGGAGAAGTCTACGAGCAGTACTTC

j_call: TRBJ1-4
v_call: TRBV5-5
d_call: .
clone_size: .
cdr3_aa: CASSWEDTLDEKLFF
cdr3_nt: TGTGCCAGCAGCTGGGAGGACACACTAGATGAAAAACTGTTTTTT

j_call: TRBJ2-7
v_call: TRBV15
d_call: .
clone_size: .
cdr3_aa: CATSIHRDYEQYF
cdr3_nt: TGTGCCACCAGCATTCACAGAGATTACGAGCAGTACTTC

j_call: TRBJ2-1
v_call: TRBV5-4
d_call: .
clone_size: .
cdr3_aa: CASSPRDNEQFF
cdr3_nt: TGTGCCAGCAGCCCCAGGGACAATGAGCAGTTCTTC

j_call: TRBJ2-7
v_call: TRBV18
d_call: .
clone_size: .
cdr3_aa: CASSTRRGAEDEQYF
cdr3_nt: TGTGCCAGCTCAACCCGCCGGGGGGCAGAGGACGAGCAGTACTTC

j_call: TRBJ2-7
v_call: TRBV5-4
d_call: TRBD2
clone_size: .
cdr3_aa: CASSLGGLAGTYEQYF
cdr3_nt: TGTGCCAGCAGCTTGGGGGGACTAGCGGGAACCTACGAGCAGTACTTC

j_call: TRBJ1-1
v_call: TRBV7-3
d_call: TRBD1
clone_size: .
cdr3_aa: CASSLAGGNTEAFF
cdr3_nt: TGTGCCAGCAGCTTGGCAGGGGGTAACACTGAAGCTTTCTTT

j_call: TRBJ2-1
v_call: TRBV4-1
d_call: .
clone_size: .
cdr3_aa: CASSQLTRYNEQFF
cdr3_nt: TGCGCCAGCAGCCAACTTACTAGGTACAATGAGCAGTTCTTC

j_call: TRBJ2-7
v_call: TRBV7-6
d_call: .
clone_size: .
cdr3_aa: CASSLAPVSEQYF
cdr3_nt: TGTGCCAGCAGCTTAGCGCCGGTTTCCGAGCAGTACTTC

j_call: TRBJ1-5
v_call: TRBV7-2
d_call: .
clone_size: .
cdr3_aa: CASSLVLGGPQPQHF
cdr3_nt: TGTGCCAGCAGCTTAGTACTCGGGGGGCCTCAGCCCCAGCATTTT

j_call: TRBJ2-7
v_call: TRBV11-3
d_call: TRBD2
clone_size: .
cdr3_aa: CASSLGSSGPGGWVRYEQYF
cdr3_nt: TGTGCCAGCAGCTTAGGAAGCAGCGGCCCGGGGGGATGGGTCCGCTACGAGCAGTACTTC

j_call: TRBJ2-1
v_call: TRBV29-1
d_call: TRBD2
clone_size: .
cdr3_aa: CSVEGRASGRAAWSSYNEQFF
cdr3_nt: TGCAGCGTTGAGGGACGGGCTAGCGGGAGGGCCGCCTGGAGCTCCTACAATGAGCAGTTCTTC

j_call: TRBJ2-3
v_call: TRBV5-8
d_call: .
clone_size: .
cdr3_aa: CASSLARGSDTQYF
cdr3_nt: TGTGCCAGCAGCTTGGCAAGGGGCTCAGATACGCAGTATTTT

j_call: TRBJ1-1
v_call: TRBV5-1
d_call: .
clone_size: .
cdr3_aa: CASSSDPSSTEAFF
cdr3_nt: TGCGCCAGCAGCTCCGACCCGTCGTCCACTGAAGCTTTCTTT

j_call: TRBJ1-4
v_call: TRBV6-1
d_call: TRBD1
clone_size: once
cdr3_aa: CASSGNRGSYEKLFF
cdr3_nt: TGTGCCAGCAGTGGGAACAGGGGATCATATGAAAAACTGTTTTTT

j_call: TRBJ1-3
v_call: TRBV5-1
d_call: .
clone_size: .
cdr3_aa: CASSSAGSGNTIYF
cdr3_nt: TGCGCCAGCAGCTCGGCCGGCTCTGGAAACACCATATATTTT

j_call: TRBJ2-7
v_call: TRBV5-1
d_call: .
clone_size: .
cdr3_aa: CASSLRPLSASYEQYF
cdr3_nt: TGCGCCAGCAGCTTGCGACCTCTTTCGGCCTCCTACGAGCAGTACTTC

j_call: TRBJ2-3
v_call: TRBV7-3
d_call: TRBD2
clone_size: .
cdr3_aa: CASSPGLALTDTQYF
cdr3_nt: TGTGCCAGCAGCCCGGGACTAGCGCTCACAGATACGCAGTATTTT

j_call: TRBJ2-3
v_call: TRBV11-3
d_call: .
clone_size: .
cdr3_aa: CASSQNGIRTDTQYF
cdr3_nt: TGTGCCAGCAGCCAGAACGGCATTCGCACAGATACGCAGTATTTT

j_call: TRBJ2-2
v_call: TRBV7-8
d_call: .
clone_size: .
cdr3_aa: CASSPGRINTGELFF
cdr3_nt: TGTGCCAGCAGCCCGGGCCGGATAAACACCGGGGAGCTGTTTTTT

j_call: TRBJ2-3
v_call: TRBV28
d_call: .
clone_size: .
cdr3_aa: CASSFTSSSSTDTQYF
cdr3_nt: TGTGCCAGCAGTTTCACTAGTTCATCTAGCACAGATACGCAGTATTTT

j_call: TRBJ2-1
v_call: TRBV5-1
d_call: TRBD2
clone_size: .
cdr3_aa: CASSLGLAGAQEQFF
cdr3_nt: TGCGCCAGCAGCTTGGGGCTAGCGGGAGCACAAGAGCAGTTCTTC

j_call: TRBJ2-7
v_call: TRBV15
d_call: .
clone_size: .
cdr3_aa: CATSRDPAQYEQYF
cdr3_nt: TGTGCCACCAGCAGAGATCCCGCCCAATACGAGCAGTACTTC

j_call: TRBJ2-7
v_call: TRBV30
d_call: .
clone_size: .
cdr3_aa: CAWSGFYEQYF
cdr3_nt: TGTGCCTGGAGTGGATTCTACGAGCAGTACTTC

j_call: TRBJ2-1
v_call: TRBV7-2
d_call: .
clone_size: .
cdr3_aa: CASSLPDNPPTGEQFF
cdr3_nt: TGTGCCAGCAGCTTACCAGACAATCCCCCTACGGGTGAGCAGTTCTTC

j_call: TRBJ2-1
v_call: TRBV7-3
d_call: TRBD1
clone_size: .
cdr3_aa: CASSLDRNLYNEQFF
cdr3_nt: TGTGCCAGCAGCCTGGACAGGAACCTTTATAATGAGCAGTTCTTC

j_call: TRBJ2-7
v_call: TRBV19
d_call: .
clone_size: .
cdr3_aa: CASSMRQGPYEQYF
cdr3_nt: TGTGCCAGTAGTATGAGGCAGGGTCCCTACGAGCAGTACTTC

j_call: TRBJ2-7
v_call: TRBV11-2
d_call: .
clone_size: .
cdr3_aa: CASSLVRGSTYEQYF
cdr3_nt: TGTGCCAGCAGCTTAGTGCGTGGCAGCACCTACGAGCAGTACTTC

j_call: TRBJ2-1
v_call: TRBV19
d_call: TRBD1
clone_size: .
cdr3_aa: CASSSPGQGGIRFF
cdr3_nt: TGTGCCAGTAGTTCTCCGGGACAGGGGGGAATTCGGTTCTTC

j_call: TRBJ2-7
v_call: TRBV15
d_call: .
clone_size: .
cdr3_aa: CATSRSRSSYEQYF
cdr3_nt: TGTGCCACCAGCAGATCAAGGAGCTCCTACGAGCAGTACTTC

j_call: TRBJ2-5
v_call: TRBV30
d_call: .
clone_size: .
cdr3_aa: CAWRFPQETQYF
cdr3_nt: TGTGCCTGGAGATTCCCACAAGAGACCCAGTACTTC

j_call: TRBJ1-1
v_call: TRBV7-9
d_call: .
clone_size: .
cdr3_aa: CASSLGTTPEAFF
cdr3_nt: TGTGCCAGCAGCTTAGGGACCACGCCTGAAGCTTTCTTT

j_call: TRBJ2-7
v_call: TRBV14
d_call: .
clone_size: .
cdr3_aa: CASSPTGPYEQYF
cdr3_nt: TGTGCCAGCAGCCCGACAGGTCCCTACGAGCAGTACTTC

j_call: TRBJ1-5
v_call: TRBV5-6
d_call: .
clone_size: .
cdr3_aa: CASSNGKEYQPQHF
cdr3_nt: TGTGCCAGCAGCAATGGTAAAGAGTATCAGCCCCAGCATTTT

j_call: TRBJ1-2
v_call: TRBV7-3
d_call: .
clone_size: few
cdr3_aa: CASSEDRSNYGYTF
cdr3_nt: TGTGCCAGCAGCGAAGACCGTTCTAACTATGGCTACACCTTC